Listed below are T cell receptor beta chains from one sample, sequenced in a study of T cell changes during pregnancy in multiple sclerosis. The table came from immunoSEQ multiplex PCR; TCRdb's copy has only in-frame clones and leaves some out. In the table there are approximately 79,000 clones, about 93% of which are singletons. The starting material was peripheral blood, obtained in the second trimester of pregnancy. These receptors all stem from a female donor in good health, enrolled as a control in a pregnancy study. Each CDR3 is given with its conserved first and last residue. D genes are given only for firm matches. Only part of the rows carry a size: once, few, many, or a class if the clone is expanded.

TRBJ1-1 | TRBD1 | TRBV7-9 | NA | CASSPSQGAAFF | TGTGCCAGCAGCCCCTCGCAGGGGGCAGCTTTCTTT
TRBJ2-2 | TRBD1 | TRBV15 | once | CATSREEPGQGANGELFF | TGTGCCACCAGCAGAGAAGAACCGGGACAGGGGGCGAACGGGGAGCTGTTTTTT
TRBJ1-6 | TRBD1 | TRBV5-4 | NA | CATYGQGVEYNSPLHF | TGTGCCACGTACGGGCAGGGGGTCGAATATAATTCACCCCTCCACTTT
TRBJ2-1 | TRBD2 | TRBV30 | NA | CAWSLGLAGHNEQFF | TGTGCCTGGAGTTTAGGTCTAGCGGGACACAATGAGCAGTTCTTC
TRBJ1-2 | NA | TRBV11-2 | once | CASSLDSGADGYTF | TGTGCCAGCAGCTTAGACTCAGGGGCTGATGGCTACACCTTC
TRBJ2-2 | TRBD2 | TRBV7-2 | NA | CASSFGRGGGTGELFF | TGTGCCAGCAGCTTCGGGCGGGGGGGAGGCACCGGGGAGCTGTTTTTT
TRBJ1-2 | NA | TRBV5-1 | NA | CASSPSGGSDYGYTF | TGCGCCAGCAGCCCTAGCGGGGGTTCTGACTATGGCTACACCTTC
TRBJ2-3 | NA | TRBV7-2 | NA | CASSLEVAEPDTQYF | TGTGCCAGCAGCTTAGAGGTAGCGGAGCCAGATACGCAGTATTTT
TRBJ2-1 | NA | TRBV4-3 | NA | CASSLGLYNEQFF | TGCGCCAGCAGTCTGGGCCTCTACAATGAGCAGTTCTTC
TRBJ2-7 | TRBD2 | TRBV7-6 | NA | CASSRDQRGPYEQYF | TGTGCCAGCAGCCGCGACCAGCGGGGTCCCTACGAGCAGTACTTC
TRBJ2-7 | TRBD1 | TRBV4-1 | NA | CASSQENRGYEQYF | TGCGCCAGCAGCCAAGAAAACAGGGGCTACGAGCAGTACTTC
TRBJ2-5 | TRBD1 | TRBV6-5 | NA | CASSRQGFQETQYF | TGTGCCAGCAGTCGACAGGGATTCCAAGAGACCCAGTACTTC
TRBJ2-3 | TRBD2 | TRBV9 | NA | CASSVGLAGGWDTDTQYF | TGTGCCAGCAGCGTAGGACTAGCGGGGGGCTGGGACACAGATACGCAGTATTTT
TRBJ2-7 | NA | TRBV19 | NA | CASAATADSEQYF | TGTGCCAGTGCCGCAACGGCAGACAGCGAGCAGTACTTC
TRBJ1-2 | NA | TRBV7-2 | NA | CASSFDATGDYGYTF | TGTGCCAGCAGCTTTGATGCGACAGGCGACTATGGCTACACCTTC
TRBJ2-7 | TRBD1 | TRBV7-9 | NA | CASSPPGQGSYEQYF | TGTGCCAGCAGTCCACCGGGACAGGGTTCGTACGAGCAGTACTTC
TRBJ2-2 | TRBD1 | TRBV5-1 | NA | CASSVTGQVLNTGELFF | TGCGCCAGCAGCGTTACGGGACAGGTGCTCAACACCGGGGAGCTGTTTTTT
TRBJ1-2 | TRBD1 | TRBV6-4 | once | CASSPDDRGNYGYTF | TGTGCCAGCAGTCCGGACGACAGGGGGAACTATGGCTACACCTTC
TRBJ1-2 | TRBD1 | TRBV6-1 | once | CASSEPRRGRLHYGYTF | TGTGCCAGCAGTGAACCTCGGAGGGGGCGCCTTCACTATGGCTACACCTTC
TRBJ2-3 | NA | TRBV5-1 | NA | CASSLVAYDTDTQYF | TGCGCCAGCAGCCTGGTAGCGTACGACACAGATACGCAGTATTTT
TRBJ2-2 | TRBD2 | TRBV9 | once | CASSVAGDYANTGELFF | TGTGCCAGCAGCGTAGCGGGGGACTACGCGAACACCGGGGAGCTGTTTTTT
TRBJ2-7 | NA | TRBV11-3 | NA | CASSSDRRASYEQYF | TGTGCCAGCAGCTCGGATCGCAGGGCCTCCTACGAGCAGTACTTC
TRBJ2-2 | TRBD1 | TRBV19 | NA | CASSGGFGTGDPGELFF | TGTGCCAGTAGTGGTGGGTTTGGGACAGGGGATCCCGGGGAGCTGTTTTTT
TRBJ2-3 | TRBD2 | TRBV30 | NA | CAWSVPRASGGHTDTQYF | TGTGCCTGGAGTGTACCCCGAGCTAGCGGGGGCCACACAGATACGCAGTATTTT
TRBJ1-1 | NA | TRBV7-6 | NA | CASSESADTTEAFF | TGTGCCAGCAGCGAATCTGCGGATACCACTGAAGCTTTCTTT
TRBJ2-3 | TRBD1 | TRBV19 | NA | CASRSGTGAHTQYF | TGTGCCAGTAGGTCCGGGACAGGGGCACATACGCAGTATTTT
TRBJ2-3 | TRBD2 | TRBV29-1 | NA | CSPRGDLSTDTQYF | TGCAGCCCGCGGGGGGACCTTAGCACAGATACGCAGTATTTT
TRBJ2-7 | TRBD1 | TRBV7-9 | NA | CASSSGQGIYEQYF | TGTGCCAGCAGCTCCGGACAGGGGATCTACGAGCAGTACTTC
TRBJ1-1 | NA | TRBV4-1 | NA | CASSQSRQGLAEAFF | TGCGCCAGCAGCCAAAGTCGGCAGGGGCTGGCTGAAGCTTTCTTT
TRBJ2-7 | TRBD1 | TRBV30 | NA | CASEVRGQAHSGRSYEQYF | TGTGCCTCCGAGGTGAGGGGACAGGCTCACTCTGGGCGCTCCTACGAGCAGTACTTC
TRBJ2-5 | NA | TRBV18 | NA | CASSPPTAQETQYF | TGTGCCAGCTCACCACCGACAGCTCAAGAGACCCAGTACTTC
TRBJ1-1 | NA | TRBV30 | NA | CAWSATILAGQQAFF | TGTGCCTGGAGTGCCACCATTTTAGCCGGCCAGCAAGCTTTCTTT
TRBJ1-1 | TRBD1 | TRBV7-3 | NA | CASSADRVGNTEAFF | TGTGCCAGCAGCGCCGACAGGGTTGGAAACACTGAAGCTTTCTTT
TRBJ1-4 | NA | TRBV7-3 | NA | CASSPGAGAVDEKLFF | TGTGCCAGCAGCCCAGGGGCGGGGGCCGTAGATGAAAAACTGTTTTTT
TRBJ2-3 | TRBD2 | TRBV5-1 | NA | CASSSLAGVEDTQYF | TGCGCCAGCAGCTCATTAGCGGGGGTCGAAGATACGCAGTATTTT
TRBJ2-7 | TRBD1 | TRBV27 | NA | CASSSITGTGVSYEQYF | TGTGCCAGCAGTTCTATAACCGGGACAGGAGTCTCCTACGAGCAGTACTTC
TRBJ1-2 | NA | TRBV7-9 | NA | CASSLGAGQNYGYTF | TGTGCCAGCAGCTTAGGGGCAGGGCAAAACTATGGCTACACCTTC
TRBJ2-3 | NA | TRBV7-3 | NA | CASSLNSGQHTDTQYF | TGTGCCAGCAGCCTGAACTCAGGGCAGCACACAGATACGCAGTATTTT
TRBJ1-5 | NA | TRBV6-5 | NA | CASSFSPSNQPQHF | TGTGCCAGCAGTTTCAGTCCCAGCAATCAGCCCCAGCATTTT
TRBJ2-7 | NA | TRBV6-1 | NA | CASSERSSYEQYF | TGTGCCAGCAGTGAAAGGAGCTCCTACGAGCAGTACTTC
TRBJ1-2 | TRBD1 | TRBV9 | NA | CASSARQGNYGYTF | TGTGCCAGCAGCGCAAGACAGGGCAACTATGGCTACACCTTC